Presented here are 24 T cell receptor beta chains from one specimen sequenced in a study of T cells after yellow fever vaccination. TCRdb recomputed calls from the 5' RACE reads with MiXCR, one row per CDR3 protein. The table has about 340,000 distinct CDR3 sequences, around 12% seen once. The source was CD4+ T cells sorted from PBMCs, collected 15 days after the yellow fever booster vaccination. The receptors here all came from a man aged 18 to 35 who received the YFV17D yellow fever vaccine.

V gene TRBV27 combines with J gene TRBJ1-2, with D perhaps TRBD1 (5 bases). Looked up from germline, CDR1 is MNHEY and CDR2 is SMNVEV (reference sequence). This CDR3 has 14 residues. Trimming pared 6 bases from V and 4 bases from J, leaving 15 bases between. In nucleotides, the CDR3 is TGTGCCAGCAGGACGGGGGGGACTTCCTATGGCTACACCTTC. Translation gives CASRTGGTSYGYTF.

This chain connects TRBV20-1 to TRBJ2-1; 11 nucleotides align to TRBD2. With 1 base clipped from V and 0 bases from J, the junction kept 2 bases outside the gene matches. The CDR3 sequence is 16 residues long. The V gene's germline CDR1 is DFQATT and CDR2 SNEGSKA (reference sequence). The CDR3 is CSARVAGGFSYNEQFF. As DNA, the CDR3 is TGCAGTGCTAGAGTAGCGGGGGGGTTCTCCTACAATGAGCAGTTCTTC.

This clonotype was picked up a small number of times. Written as DNA, the CDR3 is TGTGCCAGCAGCTTAATCGGGGGCTCTCCGTCATCTGAAGCTTTCTTT. Translated, it gives CASSLIGGSPSSEAFF. The gene calls are TRBV7-2 and TRBJ1-1, with D perhaps matching TRBD1 (6 bases). V lost 2 bases and J lost 6, with 19 bases in between. CDR1 is SGHTA and CDR2 is FQGNSA in the germline V gene. CDR3 length equals 16 residues. Supplemented by reference TRBV7-2 and TRBJ1-1, the full variable domain reads GAGVSQSPSNKVTEKGKDVELRCDPISGHTALYWYRQSLGQGLEFLIYFQGNSAPDKSGLPSDRFSAERTGGSVSTLTIQRTQQEDSAVYLCASSLIGGSPSSEAFFGQGTRLTVV.

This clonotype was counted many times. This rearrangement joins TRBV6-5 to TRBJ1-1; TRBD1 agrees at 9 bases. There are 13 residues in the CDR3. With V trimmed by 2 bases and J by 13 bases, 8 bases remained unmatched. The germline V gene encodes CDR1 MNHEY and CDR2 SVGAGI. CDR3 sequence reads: CASSYGGQGKFFF. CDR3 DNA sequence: TGTGCCAGCAGTTACGGAGGACAGGGGAAATTTTTCTTT.

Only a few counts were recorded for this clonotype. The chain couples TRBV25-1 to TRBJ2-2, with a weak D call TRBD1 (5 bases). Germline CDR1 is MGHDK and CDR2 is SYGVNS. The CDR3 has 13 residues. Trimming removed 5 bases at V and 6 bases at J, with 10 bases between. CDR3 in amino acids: CASSNQGSGELFF. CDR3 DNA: TGTGCCAGCAGTAATCAGGGATCCGGGGAGCTGTTTTTT.

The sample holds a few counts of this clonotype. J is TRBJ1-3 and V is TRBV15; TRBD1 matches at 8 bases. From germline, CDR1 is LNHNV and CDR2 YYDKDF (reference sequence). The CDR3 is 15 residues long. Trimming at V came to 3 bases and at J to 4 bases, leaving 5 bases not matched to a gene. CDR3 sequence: CATSRDRASGNTIYF. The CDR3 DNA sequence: TGTGCCACCAGCAGGGACAGGGCCTCAGGAAACACCATATATTTT. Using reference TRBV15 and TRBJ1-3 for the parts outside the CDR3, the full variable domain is DAMVIQNPRYQVTQFGKPVTLSCSQTLNHNVMYWYQQKSSQAPKLLFHYYDKDFNNEADTPDNFQSRRPNTSFCFLDIRSPGLGDTAMYLCATSRDRASGNTIYFGEGSWLTVV.

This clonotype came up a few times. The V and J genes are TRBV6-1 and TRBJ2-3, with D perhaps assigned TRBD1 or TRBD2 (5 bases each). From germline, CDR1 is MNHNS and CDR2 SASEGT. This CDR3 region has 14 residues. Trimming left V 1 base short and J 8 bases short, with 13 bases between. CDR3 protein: CASSEVGVQGTQYF. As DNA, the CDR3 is TGTGCCAGCAGTGAAGTCGGGGTGCAGGGTACGCAGTATTTT.

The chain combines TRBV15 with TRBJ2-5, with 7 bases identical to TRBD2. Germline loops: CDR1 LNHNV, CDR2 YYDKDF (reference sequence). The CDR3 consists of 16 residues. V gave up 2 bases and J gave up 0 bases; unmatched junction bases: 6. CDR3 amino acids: CATSRRRTSDQETQYF. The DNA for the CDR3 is TGTGCCACCAGCAGACGAAGGACTAGTGACCAAGAGACCCAGTACTTC.

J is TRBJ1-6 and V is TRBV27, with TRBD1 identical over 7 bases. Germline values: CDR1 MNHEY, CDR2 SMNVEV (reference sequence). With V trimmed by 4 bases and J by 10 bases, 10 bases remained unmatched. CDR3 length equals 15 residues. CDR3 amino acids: CASSSRQGFGSPLHF. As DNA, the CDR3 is TGTGCCAGCAGTTCAAGACAGGGTTTCGGCTCACCCCTCCACTTT.

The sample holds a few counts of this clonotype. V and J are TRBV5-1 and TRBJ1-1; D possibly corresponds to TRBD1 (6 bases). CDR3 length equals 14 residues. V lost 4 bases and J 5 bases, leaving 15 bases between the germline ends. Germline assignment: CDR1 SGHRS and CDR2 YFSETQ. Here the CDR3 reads CASSQDSSPTEAFF. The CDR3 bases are TGCGCCAGCAGCCAGGACAGTAGTCCGACTGAAGCTTTCTTT.

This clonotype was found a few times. The CDR3 nucleotides read TGTGCCAGCAGCCGGGACAGAGAGCAGTTCTTC. Residues: CASSRDREQFF. The chain joins TRBV7-8 to TRBJ2-1; 7 bases agree with TRBD1. Trimming at V came to 5 bases and at J to 10 bases, leaving 2 bases not matched to a gene. Germline V gene sequence: CDR1 SGHVS, CDR2 FQNEAQ. The CDR3 is 11 amino acids. Full variable domain (outside the CDR3, taken from reference TRBV7-8 and TRBJ2-1): GAGVSQSPRYKVAKRGQDVALRCDPISGHVSLFWYQQALGQGPEFLTYFQNEAQLDKSGLPSDRFFAERPEGSVSTLKIQRTQQEDSAVYLCASSRDREQFFGPGTRLTVL.

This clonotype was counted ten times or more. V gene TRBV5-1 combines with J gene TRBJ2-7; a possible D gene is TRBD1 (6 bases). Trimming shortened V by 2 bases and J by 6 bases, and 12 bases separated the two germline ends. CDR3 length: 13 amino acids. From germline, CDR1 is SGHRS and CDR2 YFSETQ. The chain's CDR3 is CASSLDPGAEQYV. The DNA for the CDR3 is TGCGCCAGCAGCTTAGACCCAGGGGCCGAGCAGTACGTC.

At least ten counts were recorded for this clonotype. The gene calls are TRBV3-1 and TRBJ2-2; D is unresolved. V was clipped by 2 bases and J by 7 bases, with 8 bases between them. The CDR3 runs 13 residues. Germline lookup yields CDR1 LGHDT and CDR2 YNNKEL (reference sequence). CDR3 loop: CASSQSPSGELFF. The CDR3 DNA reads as TGTGCCAGCAGCCAAAGTCCCAGCGGGGAGCTGTTTTTT.

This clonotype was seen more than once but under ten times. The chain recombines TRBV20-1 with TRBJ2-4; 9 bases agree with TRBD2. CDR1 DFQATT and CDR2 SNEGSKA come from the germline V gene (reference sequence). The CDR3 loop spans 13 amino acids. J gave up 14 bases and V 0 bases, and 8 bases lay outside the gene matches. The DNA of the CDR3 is TGCAGTGCTAGAGATCAGGGTGGGACTAGCAAGTACTTC. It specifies CSARDQGGTSKYF.

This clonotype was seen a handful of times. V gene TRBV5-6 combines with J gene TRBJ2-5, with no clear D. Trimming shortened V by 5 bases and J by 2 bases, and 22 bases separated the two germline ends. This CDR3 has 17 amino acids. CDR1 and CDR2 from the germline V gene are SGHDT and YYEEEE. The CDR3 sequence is CASRTFRESWQQETQYF. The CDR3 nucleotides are TGTGCCAGCAGAACATTCAGAGAATCATGGCAACAAGAGACCCAGTACTTC.

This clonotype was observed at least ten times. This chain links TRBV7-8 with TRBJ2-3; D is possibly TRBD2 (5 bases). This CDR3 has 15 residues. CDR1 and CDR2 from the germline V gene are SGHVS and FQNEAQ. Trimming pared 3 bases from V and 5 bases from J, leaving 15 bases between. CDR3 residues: CASSFPGLLEDTQYF. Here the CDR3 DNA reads TGTGCCAGCAGCTTCCCTGGACTCCTAGAAGATACGCAGTATTTT.

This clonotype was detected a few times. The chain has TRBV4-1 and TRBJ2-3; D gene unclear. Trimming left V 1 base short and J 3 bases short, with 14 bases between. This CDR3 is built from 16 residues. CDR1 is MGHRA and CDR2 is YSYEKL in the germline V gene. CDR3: CASSQVVVLGTDTQYF. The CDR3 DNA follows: TGCGCCAGCAGCCAAGTCGTGGTTTTGGGGACAGATACGCAGTATTTT.

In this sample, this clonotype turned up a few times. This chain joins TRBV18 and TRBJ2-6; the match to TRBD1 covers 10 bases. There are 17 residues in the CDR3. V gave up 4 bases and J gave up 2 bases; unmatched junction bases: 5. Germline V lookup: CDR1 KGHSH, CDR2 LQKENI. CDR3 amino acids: CASSQSGTGAGANVLTF. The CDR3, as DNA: TGTGCCAGCTCACAGTCCGGGACAGGGGCTGGGGCCAACGTCCTGACTTTC.

The CDR3 spells CASGRWDGNTEAFF. CDR3 DNA: TGCGCCAGCGGGAGGTGGGATGGAAACACTGAAGCTTTCTTT. V and J are TRBV10-2 and TRBJ1-1; D is uncertain. From germline, CDR1 is WSHSY and CDR2 SAAADI. The CDR3 has 14 residues. Between the trimmed V and J ends, which lost 8 bases and 2 bases, there was a span of 15 bases.

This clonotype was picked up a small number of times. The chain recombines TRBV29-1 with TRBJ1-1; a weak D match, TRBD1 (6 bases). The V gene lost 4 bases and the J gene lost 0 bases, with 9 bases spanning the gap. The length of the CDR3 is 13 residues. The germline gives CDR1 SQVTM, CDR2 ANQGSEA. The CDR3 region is CSVGRGMNTEAFF. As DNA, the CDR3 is TGCAGCGTTGGAAGGGGGATGAACACTGAAGCTTTCTTT.

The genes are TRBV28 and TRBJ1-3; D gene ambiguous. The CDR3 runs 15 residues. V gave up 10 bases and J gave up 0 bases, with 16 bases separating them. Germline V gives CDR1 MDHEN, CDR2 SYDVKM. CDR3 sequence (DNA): TGTGCCACCTGGTCTGCTGGATTCTCTGGAAACACCATATATTTT. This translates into CATWSAGFSGNTIYF.

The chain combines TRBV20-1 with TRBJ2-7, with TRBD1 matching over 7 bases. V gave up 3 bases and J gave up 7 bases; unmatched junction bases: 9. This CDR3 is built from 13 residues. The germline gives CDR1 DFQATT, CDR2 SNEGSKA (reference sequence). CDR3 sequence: CSASPTGVDEQYF. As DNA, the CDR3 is TGCAGTGCTAGCCCCACAGGGGTAGATGAGCAGTACTTC.

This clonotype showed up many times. The chain's CDR3 is CASLITPRDEQFF. For the CDR3, the DNA is TGTGCCAGCTTAATAACCCCTCGGGATGAGCAGTTCTTC. This chain links TRBV7-2 with TRBJ2-1; D gene ambiguous. The CDR3 sequence is 13 residues long. The V and J ends lost 8 bases and 8 bases respectively, with 16 bases between them. Germline V gives CDR1 SGHTA, CDR2 FQGNSA.

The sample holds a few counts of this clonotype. The chain's CDR3 is CAIREGSGANVLTF. In DNA form, the CDR3 reads TGTGCCATCAGGGAGGGCTCTGGGGCCAACGTCCTGACTTTC. The chain joins TRBV10-3 to TRBJ2-6, with TRBD2 as a possible D gene (6 bases). This CDR3 has 14 amino acids. Per germline, CDR1 ENHRY and CDR2 SYGVKD. V lost 6 bases to trimming and J lost 0 bases, with 6 bases between them.